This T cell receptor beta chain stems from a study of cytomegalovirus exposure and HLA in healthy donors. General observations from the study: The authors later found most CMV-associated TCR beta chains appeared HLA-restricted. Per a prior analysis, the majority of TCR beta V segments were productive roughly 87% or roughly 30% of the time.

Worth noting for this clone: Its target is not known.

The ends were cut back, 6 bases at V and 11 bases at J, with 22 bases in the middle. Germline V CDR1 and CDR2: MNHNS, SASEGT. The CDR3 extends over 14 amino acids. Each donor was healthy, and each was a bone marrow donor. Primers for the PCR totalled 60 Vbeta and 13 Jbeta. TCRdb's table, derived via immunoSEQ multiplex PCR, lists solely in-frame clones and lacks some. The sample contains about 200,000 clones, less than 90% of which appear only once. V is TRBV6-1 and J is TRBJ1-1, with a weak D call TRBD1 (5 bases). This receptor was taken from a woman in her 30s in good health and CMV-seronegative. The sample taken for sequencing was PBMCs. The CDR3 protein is CASSVTQVGGDAFF. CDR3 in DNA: TGTGCCAGCAGCGTAACTCAGGTCGGCGGGGACGCTTTCTTT.